This T cell receptor (beta chain) was recorded in a study of blood T cell repertoires in COVID-19. Study-level background: Donors in the United States, Italy and Spain gave samples during acute or convalescent COVID-19. Sample material is recorded as cDNA or gDNA derived from T cells, B-cell-depleted T cells, or PBMCs.

This clone was seen at least ten times. CDR3 length: 12 amino acids. Per the germline V gene, CDR1 is SQVTM and CDR2 is ANQGSEA. Source study methods: Amplification from reference gene primers served as the basis for estimated nucleated cell counts. TCRdb's copy holds only in-frame clones and misses some; the assay was immunoSEQ multiplex PCR. Clonal size and the V and J genes are those of that table, whereas D and trimming came from the DNA. The table has about 120,000 clones, 86% seen once; the top ten hold roughly 4.7%. The specimen sequenced was peripheral blood. The receptor comes from a man aged 35 to 55 with acute or convalescent COVID-19. The genes are TRBV29-1 and TRBJ2-3; 8 bases are a match to TRBD1. The CDR3 region has the DNA TGCGCAGGGACAGGACCCACAGATACGCAGTATTTT. Its protein product is CAGTGPTDTQYF.